What follows are 2 T cell receptor beta chains derived from one specimen sequenced in a study of CD8 T cells in ankylosing spondylitis (dated by TCRdb to between 2016 and 2019). Preparation of the library involved 5' RACE. Sequenced on an Illumina HiSeq 2500. Using fastp trimming at Q25 and MiXCR clonotype assembly, TCRdb reanalyzed the public sequencing data and kept in-frame beta chains. Rows merge per CDR3 protein into single entries with the most common DNA and genes. For this sample there are 300,000 to 400,000 distinct CDR3 sequences; approximately 22% appear just once. The leading ten clones occupy around 13% of the sample. Sample: blood, either unsorted or a sorted T cell fraction (not recorded which). Receptor source: a male donor with ankylosing spondylitis or in good health (not recorded which).

This clonotype was counted only a few times. This chain connects TRBV12-3 or TRBV12-4 to TRBJ1-6; tentatively, D is TRBD1 (6 bases). The CDR3 contains 15 residues. Trimming stripped 6 bases from V and 1 base from J, with 10 bases between. The chain's CDR3 is CASSRGRSYNSPLHF. The CDR3 region has the DNA TGTGCCAGCAGCCGGGGGCGATCCTATAATTCACCCCTCCACTTT.

The rearrangement joins TRBV29-1 to TRBJ2-1, with no clear D. The V gene's germline CDR1 is SQVTM and CDR2 ANQGSEA. Trimming stripped 2 bases from V and 7 bases from J, with 6 bases between. This CDR3 has 11 residues. The CDR3, as DNA: TGCAGCGTTGAATATCGGAATGAGCAGTTCTTC. Translation gives CSVEYRNEQFF.